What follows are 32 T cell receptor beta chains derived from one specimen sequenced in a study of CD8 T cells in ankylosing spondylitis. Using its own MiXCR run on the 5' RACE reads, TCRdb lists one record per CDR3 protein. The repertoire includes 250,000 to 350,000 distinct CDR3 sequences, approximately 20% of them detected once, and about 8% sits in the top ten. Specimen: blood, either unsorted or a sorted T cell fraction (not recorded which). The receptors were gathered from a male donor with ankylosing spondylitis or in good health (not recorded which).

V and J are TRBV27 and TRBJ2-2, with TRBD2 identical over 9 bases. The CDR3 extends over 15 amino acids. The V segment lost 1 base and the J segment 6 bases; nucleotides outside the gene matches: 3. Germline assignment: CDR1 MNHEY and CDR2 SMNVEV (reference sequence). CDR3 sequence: CASSLWTSEAGELFF. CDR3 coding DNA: TGTGCCAGCAGTTTATGGACTAGCGAGGCCGGGGAGCTGTTTTTT.

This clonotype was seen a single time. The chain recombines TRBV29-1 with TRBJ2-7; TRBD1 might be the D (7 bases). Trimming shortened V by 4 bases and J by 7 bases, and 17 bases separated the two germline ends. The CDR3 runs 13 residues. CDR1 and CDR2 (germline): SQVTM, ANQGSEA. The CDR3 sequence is CSVAQGGISEQYV. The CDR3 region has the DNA TGCAGCGTTGCCCAGGGGGGTATTAGTGAGCAGTACGTC.

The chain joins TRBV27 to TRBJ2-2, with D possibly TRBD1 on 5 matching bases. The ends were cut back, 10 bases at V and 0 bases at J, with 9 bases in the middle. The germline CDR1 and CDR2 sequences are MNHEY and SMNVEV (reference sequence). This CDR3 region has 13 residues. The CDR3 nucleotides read TGTGCCACAGGGCACTCGAACACCGGGGAGCTGTTTTTT. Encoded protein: CATGHSNTGELFF.

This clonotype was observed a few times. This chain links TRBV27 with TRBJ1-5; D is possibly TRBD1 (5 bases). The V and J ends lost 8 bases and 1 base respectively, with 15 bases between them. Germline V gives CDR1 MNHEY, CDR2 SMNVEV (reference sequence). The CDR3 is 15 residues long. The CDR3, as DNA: TGTGCCAGCGGCTTAGGGGATGGGAGCAATCAGCCCCAGCATTTT. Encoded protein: CASGLGDGSNQPQHF.

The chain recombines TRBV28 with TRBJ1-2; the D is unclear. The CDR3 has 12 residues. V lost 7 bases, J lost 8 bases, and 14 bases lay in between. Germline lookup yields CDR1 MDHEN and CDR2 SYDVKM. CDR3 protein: CASKILAEGYTF. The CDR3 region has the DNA TGTGCCAGCAAAATCCTGGCAGAGGGCTACACCTTC.

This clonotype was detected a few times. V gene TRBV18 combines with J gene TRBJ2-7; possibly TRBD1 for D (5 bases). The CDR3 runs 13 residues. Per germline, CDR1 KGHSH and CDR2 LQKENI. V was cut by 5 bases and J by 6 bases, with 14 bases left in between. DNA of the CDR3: TGTGCCAGCTCAATTACCAGGGATTCCGAGCAGTACGTC. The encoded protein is CASSITRDSEQYV.

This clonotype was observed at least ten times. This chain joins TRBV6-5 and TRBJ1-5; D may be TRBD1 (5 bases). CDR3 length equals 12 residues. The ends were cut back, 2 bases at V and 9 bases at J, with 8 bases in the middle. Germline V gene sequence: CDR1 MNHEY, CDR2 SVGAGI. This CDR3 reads CASSYPQGPQHF. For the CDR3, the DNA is TGTGCCAGCAGTTACCCCCAGGGGCCCCAGCATTTT.

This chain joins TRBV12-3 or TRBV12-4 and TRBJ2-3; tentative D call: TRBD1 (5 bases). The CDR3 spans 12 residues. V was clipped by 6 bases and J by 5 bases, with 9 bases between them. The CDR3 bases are TGTGCCAGCAGGCCAGGGATAGATACGCAGTATTTT. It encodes CASRPGIDTQYF.

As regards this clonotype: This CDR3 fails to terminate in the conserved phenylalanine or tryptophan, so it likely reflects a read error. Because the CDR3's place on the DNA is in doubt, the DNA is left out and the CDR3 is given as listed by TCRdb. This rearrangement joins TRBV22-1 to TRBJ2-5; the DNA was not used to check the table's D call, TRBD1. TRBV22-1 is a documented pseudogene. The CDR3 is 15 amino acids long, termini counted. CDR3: CPGNCKLLGAETQYL.

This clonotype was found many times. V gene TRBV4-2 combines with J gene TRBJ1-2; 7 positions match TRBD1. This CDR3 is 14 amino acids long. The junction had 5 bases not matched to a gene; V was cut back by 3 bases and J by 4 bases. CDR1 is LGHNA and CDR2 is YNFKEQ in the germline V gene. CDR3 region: CASSQGQQGYGYTF. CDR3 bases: TGTGCCAGCAGCCAGGGACAGCAAGGCTATGGCTACACCTTC.

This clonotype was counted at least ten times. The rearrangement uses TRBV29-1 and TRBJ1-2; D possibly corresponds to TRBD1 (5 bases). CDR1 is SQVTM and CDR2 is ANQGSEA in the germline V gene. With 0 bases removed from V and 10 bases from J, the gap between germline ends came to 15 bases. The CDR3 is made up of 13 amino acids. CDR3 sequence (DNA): TGCAGCGTTGAAGATATAGGGGTATACGCCTACACCTTC. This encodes CSVEDIGVYAYTF.

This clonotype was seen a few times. As DNA, the CDR3 is TGCAGTGCCGTGGCACAGGACAACTCCTACGAGCAGTACGTC. It codes for CSAVAQDNSYEQYV. This chain joins TRBV20-1 and TRBJ2-7, with D perhaps TRBD1 (5 bases). Deletions cut 6 bases from V and 0 bases from J, with 15 bases between. From germline, CDR1 is DFQATT and CDR2 SNEGSKA (reference sequence). The CDR3 covers 14 residues.

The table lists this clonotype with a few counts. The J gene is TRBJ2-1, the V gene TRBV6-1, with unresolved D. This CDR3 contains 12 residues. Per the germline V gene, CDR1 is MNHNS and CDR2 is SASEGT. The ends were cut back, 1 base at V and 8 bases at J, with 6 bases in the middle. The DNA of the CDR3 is TGTGCCAGCAGTGAAGTGTTGGATGAGCAGTTCTTC. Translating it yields CASSEVLDEQFF.

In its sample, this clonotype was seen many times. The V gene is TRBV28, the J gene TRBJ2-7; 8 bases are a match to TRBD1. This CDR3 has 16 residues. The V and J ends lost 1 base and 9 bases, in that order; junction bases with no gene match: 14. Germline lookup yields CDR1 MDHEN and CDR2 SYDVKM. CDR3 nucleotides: TGTGCCAGCAGTTTATCGGGCAGGGGGCATTCGGGAGTGCAGTACGTC. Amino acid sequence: CASSLSGRGHSGVQYV.

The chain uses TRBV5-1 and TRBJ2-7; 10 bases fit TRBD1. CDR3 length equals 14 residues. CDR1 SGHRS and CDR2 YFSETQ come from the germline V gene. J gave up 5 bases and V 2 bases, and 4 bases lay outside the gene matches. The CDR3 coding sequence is TGCGCCAGCAGCTTTGGGGACAGGGGCCACGAGCAGTACGTC. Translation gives CASSFGDRGHEQYV.

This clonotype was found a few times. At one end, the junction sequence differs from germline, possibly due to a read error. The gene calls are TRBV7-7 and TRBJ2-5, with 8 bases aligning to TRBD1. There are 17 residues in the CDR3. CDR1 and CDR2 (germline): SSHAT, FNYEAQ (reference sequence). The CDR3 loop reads CASSPVQWGQDQETQYF. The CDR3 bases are TGTGCTAGCAGCCCTGTTCAATGGGGACAGGACCAAGAGACCCAGTACTTC.

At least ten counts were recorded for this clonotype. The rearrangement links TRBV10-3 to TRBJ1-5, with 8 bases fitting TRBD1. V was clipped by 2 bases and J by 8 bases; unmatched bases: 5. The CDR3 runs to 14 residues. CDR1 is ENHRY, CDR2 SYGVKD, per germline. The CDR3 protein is CAISEGQGWEPQHF. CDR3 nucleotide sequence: TGTGCCATCAGTGAGGGACAGGGTTGGGAGCCCCAGCATTTT.

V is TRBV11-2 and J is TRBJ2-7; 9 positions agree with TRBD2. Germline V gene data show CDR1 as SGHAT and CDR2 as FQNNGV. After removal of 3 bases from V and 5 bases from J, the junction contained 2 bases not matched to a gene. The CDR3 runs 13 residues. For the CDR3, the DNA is TGTGCCAGCAGCTTCGGGACTAGCCACGAGCAGTACGTC. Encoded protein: CASSFGTSHEQYV.

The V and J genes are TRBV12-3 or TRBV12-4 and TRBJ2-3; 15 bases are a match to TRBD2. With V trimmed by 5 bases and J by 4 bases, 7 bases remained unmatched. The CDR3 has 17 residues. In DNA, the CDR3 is TGTGCCAGCAGTCTAGGACTAGCGGGAGGGGTGGCAGATACGCAGTATTTT. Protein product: CASSLGLAGGVADTQYF.

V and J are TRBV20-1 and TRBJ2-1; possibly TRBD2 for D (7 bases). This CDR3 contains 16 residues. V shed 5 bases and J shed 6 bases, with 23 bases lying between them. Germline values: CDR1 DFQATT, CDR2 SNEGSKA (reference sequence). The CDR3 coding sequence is TGCAGTGCTCAAGGTCCTGGCGGGAGAGGGGGCAATGAGCAGTTCTTC. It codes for CSAQGPGGRGGNEQFF.

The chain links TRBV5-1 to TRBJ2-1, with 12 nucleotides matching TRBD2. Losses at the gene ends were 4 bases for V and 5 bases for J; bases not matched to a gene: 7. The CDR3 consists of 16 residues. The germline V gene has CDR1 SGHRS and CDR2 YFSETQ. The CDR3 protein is CASSRAGTSGHNEQFF. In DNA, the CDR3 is TGCGCCAGCAGCCGCGCCGGGACTAGCGGGCACAATGAGCAGTTCTTC.

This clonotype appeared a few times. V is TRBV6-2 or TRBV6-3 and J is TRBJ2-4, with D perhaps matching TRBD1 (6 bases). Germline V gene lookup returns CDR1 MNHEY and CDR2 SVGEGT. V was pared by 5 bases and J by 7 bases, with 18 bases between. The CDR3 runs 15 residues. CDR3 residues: CASSPTGTFNNIQYF. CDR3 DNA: TGTGCCAGCAGTCCTACGGGGACATTCAACAACATTCAGTACTTC.

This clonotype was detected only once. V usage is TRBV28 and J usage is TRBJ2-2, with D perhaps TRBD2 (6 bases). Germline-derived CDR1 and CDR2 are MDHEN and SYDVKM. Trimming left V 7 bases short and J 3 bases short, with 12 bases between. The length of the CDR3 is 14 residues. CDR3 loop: CASKGGDYTGELFF. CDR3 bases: TGTGCCAGCAAGGGCGGGGATTACACCGGGGAGCTGTTTTTT. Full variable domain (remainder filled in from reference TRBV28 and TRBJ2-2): DVKVTQSSRYLVKRTGEKVFLECVQDMDHENMFWYRQDPGLGLRLIYFSYDVKMKEKGDIPEGYSVSREKKERFSLILESASTNQTSMYLCASKGGDYTGELFFGEGSRLTVL.

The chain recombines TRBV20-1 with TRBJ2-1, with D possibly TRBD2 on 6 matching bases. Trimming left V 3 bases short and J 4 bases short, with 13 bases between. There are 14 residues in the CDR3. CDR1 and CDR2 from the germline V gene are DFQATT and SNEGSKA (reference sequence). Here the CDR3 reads CSASENSGYNEQFF. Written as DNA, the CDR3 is TGCAGTGCTAGTGAAAATAGCGGATACAATGAGCAGTTCTTC.

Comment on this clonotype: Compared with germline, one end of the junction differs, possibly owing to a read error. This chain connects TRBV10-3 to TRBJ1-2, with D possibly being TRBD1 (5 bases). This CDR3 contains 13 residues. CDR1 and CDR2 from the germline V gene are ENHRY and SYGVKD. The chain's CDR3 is CVISEPGGVGYTF. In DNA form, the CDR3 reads TGTGTCATCAGTGAGCCAGGAGGGGTTGGCTACACCTTC.

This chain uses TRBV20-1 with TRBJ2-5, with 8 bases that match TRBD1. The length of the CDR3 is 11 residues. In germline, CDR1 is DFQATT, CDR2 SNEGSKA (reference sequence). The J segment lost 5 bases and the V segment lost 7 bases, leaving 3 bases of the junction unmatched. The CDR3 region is CSGQGTETQYF. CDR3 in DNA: TGCAGTGGACAGGGGACGGAGACCCAGTACTTC.

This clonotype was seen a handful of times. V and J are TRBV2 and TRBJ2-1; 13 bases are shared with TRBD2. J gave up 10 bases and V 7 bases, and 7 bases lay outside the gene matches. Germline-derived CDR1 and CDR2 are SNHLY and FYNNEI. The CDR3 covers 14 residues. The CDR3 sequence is CASTGTSGIREQFF. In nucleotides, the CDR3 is TGTGCCAGCACCGGGACTAGCGGGATAAGAGAGCAGTTCTTC.

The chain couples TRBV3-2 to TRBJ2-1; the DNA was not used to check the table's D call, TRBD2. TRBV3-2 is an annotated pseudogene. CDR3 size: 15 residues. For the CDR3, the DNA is TGTGCCAGCAGCCAACAGCTAGCGGGGGGGGGTGAGCAGTTCTTC. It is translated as CASSQQLAGGGEQFF.

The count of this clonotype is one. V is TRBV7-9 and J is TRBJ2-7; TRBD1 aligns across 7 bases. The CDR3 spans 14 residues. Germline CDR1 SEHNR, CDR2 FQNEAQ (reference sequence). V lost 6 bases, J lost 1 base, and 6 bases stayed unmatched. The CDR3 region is CASRANRGSYEQYV. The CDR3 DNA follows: TGTGCCAGCAGGGCGAACAGGGGTTCCTACGAGCAGTACGTC.

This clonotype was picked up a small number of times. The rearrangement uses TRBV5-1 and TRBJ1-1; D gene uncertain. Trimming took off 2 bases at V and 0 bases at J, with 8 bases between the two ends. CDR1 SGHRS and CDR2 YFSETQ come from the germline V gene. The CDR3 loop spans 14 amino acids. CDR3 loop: CASSLRDLNTEAFF. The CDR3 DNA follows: TGCGCCAGCAGCTTACGCGATTTGAACACTGAAGCTTTCTTT.

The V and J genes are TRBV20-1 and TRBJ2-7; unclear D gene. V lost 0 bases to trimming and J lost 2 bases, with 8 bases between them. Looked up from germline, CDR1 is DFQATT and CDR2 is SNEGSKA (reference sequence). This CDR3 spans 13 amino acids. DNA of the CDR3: TGCAGTGCTAGAGATCTGTCGGCCTACGAGCAGTACGTC. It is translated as CSARDLSAYEQYV.

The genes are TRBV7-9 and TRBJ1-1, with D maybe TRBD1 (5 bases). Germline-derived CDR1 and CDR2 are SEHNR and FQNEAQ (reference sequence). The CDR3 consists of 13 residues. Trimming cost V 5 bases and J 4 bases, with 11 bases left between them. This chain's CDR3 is CASSPAGGTEAFF. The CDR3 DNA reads TGTGCCAGCAGCCCCGCTGGGGGCACTGAAGCTTTCTTT. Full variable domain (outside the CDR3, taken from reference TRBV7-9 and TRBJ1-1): DTGVSQNPRHKITKRGQNVTFRCDPISEHNRLYWYRQTLGQGPEFLTYFQNEAQLEKSRLLSDRFSAERPKGSFSTLEIQRTEQGDSAMYLCASSPAGGTEAFFGQGTRLTVV.